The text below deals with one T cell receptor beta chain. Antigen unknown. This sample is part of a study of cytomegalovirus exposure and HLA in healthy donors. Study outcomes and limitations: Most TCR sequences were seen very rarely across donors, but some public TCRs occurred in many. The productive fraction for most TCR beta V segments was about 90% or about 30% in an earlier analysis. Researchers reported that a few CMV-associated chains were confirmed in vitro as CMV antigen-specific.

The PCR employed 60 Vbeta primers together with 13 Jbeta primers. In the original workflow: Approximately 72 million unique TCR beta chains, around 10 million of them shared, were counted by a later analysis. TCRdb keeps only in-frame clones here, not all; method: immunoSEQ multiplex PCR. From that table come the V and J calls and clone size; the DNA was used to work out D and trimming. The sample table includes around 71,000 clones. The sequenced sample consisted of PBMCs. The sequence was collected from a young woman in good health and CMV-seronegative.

CDR3 nucleotides: TGTGCCAGCAGCTGGACAGGGGCTGCCTACGAGCAGTACTTC. The encoded protein is CASSWTGAAYEQYF. The chain joins TRBV11-2 to TRBJ2-7; 9 nucleotides line up with TRBD1. V lost 4 bases to trimming and J lost 2 bases; unmatched junction nucleotides: 3. The CDR3 runs 14 residues. Germline CDR1 SGHAT, CDR2 FQNNGV.